This entry is about one T cell receptor beta chain. This sample stems from a study of blood T cell repertoires in COVID-19. Study in general: T cells, B-cell-depleted T cells, or PBMCs supplied cDNA or gDNA.

In the original processing: Estimated nucleated cell counts came from reference gene primer amplification. Sequenced by immunoSEQ multiplex PCR; TCRdb stores in-frame clones only, minus some. V, J and clone size reflect that table, while D and trimming were determined from the DNA. The sample consists of under 200,000 clones, around 82% of them appearing once. Participants were aged about 18 to 95 years, lived in over 20 US areas, and enrolled virtually. The CDR3 is 17 amino acids. Germline CDR1 reads SGHAT; CDR2 reads FQNNGV. The V and J ends lost 4 bases and 9 bases, in that order; junction bases with no gene match: 13.

The chain links TRBV11-2 to TRBJ2-1, with TRBD2 matching 12 bases. Sequenced: PBMCs or T cells enriched from blood (not recorded which). The receptor comes from an older woman with acute COVID-19. CDR3 DNA sequence: TGTGCCAGCAGCTCCCGGACCCTAGCGGGGGGGATGCGTGAGCAGTTCTTC. Translating gives CASSSRTLAGGMREQFF.